This T cell receptor beta chain was captured by sequencing in a study of identical twins. Findings and limits, study-wide: The analysis was cross-sectional rather than longitudinal within donors. Twin-shared out-of-frame alpha sequences were enriched for low generation probability.

About this clonotype itself: The antigen remains unidentified.

Germline lookup yields CDR1 SGHNT and CDR2 YENEEA. The V end lost 5 bases, the J end lost 4 bases, and 15 bases lay between the germline ends. The CDR3 is made up of 14 amino acids. TCRdb reprocessed the 5' RACE reads via MiXCR and lists one record per CDR3 protein. The table includes hundreds of thousands of distinct CDR3 sequences, about 20% detected once. This sample also appeared in a second study, on T cells expressing NK-cell markers. Per that study: It was from sorted CD3+CD56+NKG2C+, CD3+CD56+NKG2C- and CD3+CD56-NKG2C+ T cells that TCR beta repertoires came. It is unclear if expanded NKG2C-expressing clones target HCMV antigens.

The sequencing input was PBMCs. V is TRBV11-3 and J is TRBJ2-7; TRBD1 or TRBD2 may be the D gene (6 bases each). The sequence was collected from a woman younger than 35 in good health. The CDR3 loop is CASSETGRRYEQYF. The CDR3 nucleotides are TGTGCCAGCAGCGAAACAGGGAGGAGGTACGAGCAGTACTTC.